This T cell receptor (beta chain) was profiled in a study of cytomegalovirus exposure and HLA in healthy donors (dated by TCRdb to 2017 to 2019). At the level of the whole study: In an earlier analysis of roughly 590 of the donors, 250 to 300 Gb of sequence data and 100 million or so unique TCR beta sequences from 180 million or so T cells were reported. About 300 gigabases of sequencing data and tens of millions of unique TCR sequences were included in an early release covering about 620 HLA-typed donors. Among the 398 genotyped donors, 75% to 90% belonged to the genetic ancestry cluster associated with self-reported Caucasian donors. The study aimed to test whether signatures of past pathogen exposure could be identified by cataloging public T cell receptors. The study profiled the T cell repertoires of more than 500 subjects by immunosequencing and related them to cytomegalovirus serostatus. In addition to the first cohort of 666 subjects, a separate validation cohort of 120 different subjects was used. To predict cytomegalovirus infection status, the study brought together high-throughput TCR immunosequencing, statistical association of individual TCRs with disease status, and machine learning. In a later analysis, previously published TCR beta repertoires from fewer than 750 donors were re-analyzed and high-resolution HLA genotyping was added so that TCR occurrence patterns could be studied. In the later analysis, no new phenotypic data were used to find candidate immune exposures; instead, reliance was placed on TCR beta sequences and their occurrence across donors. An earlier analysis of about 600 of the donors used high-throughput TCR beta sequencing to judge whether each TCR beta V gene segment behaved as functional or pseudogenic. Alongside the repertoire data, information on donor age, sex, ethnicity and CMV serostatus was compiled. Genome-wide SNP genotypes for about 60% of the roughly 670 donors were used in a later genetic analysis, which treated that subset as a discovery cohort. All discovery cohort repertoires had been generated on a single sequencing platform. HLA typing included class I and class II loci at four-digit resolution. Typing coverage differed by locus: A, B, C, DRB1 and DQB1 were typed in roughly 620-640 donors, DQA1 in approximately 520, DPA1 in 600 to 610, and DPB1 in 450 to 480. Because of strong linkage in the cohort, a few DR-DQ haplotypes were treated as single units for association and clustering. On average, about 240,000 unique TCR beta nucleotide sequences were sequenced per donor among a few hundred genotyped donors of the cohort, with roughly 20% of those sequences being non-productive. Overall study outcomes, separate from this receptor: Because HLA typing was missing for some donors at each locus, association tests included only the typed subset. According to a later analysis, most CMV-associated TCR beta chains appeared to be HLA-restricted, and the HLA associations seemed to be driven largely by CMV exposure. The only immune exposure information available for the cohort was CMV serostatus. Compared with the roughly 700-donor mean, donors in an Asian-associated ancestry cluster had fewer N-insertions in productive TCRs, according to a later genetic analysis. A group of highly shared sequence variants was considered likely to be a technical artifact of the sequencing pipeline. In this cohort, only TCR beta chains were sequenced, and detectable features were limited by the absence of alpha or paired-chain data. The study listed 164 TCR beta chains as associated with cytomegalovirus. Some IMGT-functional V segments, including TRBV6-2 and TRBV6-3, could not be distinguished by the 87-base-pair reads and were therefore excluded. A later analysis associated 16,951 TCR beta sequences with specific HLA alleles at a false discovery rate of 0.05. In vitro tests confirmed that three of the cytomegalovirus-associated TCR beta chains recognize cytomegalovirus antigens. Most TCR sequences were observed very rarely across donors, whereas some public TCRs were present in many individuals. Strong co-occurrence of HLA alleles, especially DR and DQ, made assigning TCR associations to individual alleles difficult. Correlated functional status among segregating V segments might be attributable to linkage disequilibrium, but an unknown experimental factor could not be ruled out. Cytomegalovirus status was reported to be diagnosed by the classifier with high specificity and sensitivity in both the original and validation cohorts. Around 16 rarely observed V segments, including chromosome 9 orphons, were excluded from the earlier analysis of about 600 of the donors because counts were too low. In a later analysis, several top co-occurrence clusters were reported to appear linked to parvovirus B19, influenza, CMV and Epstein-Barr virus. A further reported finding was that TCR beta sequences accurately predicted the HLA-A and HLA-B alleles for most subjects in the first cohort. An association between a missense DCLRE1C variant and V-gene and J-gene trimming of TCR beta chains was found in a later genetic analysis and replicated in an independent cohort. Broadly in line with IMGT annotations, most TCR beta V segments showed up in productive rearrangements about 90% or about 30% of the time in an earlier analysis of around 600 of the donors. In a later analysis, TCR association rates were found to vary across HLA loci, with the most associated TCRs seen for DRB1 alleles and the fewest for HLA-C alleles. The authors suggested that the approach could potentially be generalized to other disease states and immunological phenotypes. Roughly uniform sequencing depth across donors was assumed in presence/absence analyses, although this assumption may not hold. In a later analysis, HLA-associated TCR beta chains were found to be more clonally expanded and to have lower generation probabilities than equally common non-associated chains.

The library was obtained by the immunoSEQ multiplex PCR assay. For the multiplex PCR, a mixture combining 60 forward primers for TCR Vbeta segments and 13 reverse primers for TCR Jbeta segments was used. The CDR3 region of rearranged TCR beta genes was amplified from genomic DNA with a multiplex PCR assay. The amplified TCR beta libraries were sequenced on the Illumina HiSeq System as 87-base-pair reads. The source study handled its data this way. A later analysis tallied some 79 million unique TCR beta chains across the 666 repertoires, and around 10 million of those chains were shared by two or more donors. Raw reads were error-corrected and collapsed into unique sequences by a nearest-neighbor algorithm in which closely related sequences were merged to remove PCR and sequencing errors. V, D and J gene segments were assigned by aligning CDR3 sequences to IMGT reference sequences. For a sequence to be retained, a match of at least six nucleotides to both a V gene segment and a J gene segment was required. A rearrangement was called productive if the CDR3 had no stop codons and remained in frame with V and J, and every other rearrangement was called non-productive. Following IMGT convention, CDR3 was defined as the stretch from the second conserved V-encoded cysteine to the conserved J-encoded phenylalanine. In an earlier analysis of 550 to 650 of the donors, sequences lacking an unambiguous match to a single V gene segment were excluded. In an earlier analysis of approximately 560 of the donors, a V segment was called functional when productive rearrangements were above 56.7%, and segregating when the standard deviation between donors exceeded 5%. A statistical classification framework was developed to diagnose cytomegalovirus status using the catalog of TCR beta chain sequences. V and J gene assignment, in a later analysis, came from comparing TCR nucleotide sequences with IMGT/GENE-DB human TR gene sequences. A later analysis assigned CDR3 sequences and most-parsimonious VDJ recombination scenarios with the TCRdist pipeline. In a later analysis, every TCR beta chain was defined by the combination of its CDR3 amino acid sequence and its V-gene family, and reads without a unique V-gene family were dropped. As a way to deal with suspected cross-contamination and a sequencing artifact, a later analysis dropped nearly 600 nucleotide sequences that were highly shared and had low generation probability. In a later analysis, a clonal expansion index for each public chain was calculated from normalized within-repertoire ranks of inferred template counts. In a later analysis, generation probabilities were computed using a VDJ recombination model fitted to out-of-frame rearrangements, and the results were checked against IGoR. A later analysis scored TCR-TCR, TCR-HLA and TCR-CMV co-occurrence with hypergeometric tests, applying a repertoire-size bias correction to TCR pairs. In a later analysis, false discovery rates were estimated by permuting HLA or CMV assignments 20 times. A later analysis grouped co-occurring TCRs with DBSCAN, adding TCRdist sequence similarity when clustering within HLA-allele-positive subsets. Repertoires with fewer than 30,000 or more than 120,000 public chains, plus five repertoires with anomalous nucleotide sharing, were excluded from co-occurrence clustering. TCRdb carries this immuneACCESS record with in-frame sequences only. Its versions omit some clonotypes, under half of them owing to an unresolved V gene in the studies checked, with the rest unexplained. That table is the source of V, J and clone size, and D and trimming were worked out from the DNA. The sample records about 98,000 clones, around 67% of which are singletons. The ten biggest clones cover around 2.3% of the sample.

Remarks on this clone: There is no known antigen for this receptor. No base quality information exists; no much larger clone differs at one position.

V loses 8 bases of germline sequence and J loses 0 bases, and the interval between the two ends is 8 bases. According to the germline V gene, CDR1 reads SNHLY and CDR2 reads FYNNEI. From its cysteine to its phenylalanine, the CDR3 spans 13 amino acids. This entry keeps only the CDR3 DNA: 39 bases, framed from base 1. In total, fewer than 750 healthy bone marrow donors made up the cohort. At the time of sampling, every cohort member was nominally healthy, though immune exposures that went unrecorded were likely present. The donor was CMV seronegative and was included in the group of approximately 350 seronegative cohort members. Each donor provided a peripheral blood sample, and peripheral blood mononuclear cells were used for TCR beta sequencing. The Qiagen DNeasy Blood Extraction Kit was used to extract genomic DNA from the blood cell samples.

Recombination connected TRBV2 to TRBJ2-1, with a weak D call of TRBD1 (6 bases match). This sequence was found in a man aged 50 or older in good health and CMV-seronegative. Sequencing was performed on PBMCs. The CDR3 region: CASRTDSYNEQFF. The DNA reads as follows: TGTGCCAGCCGGACAGACTCCTACAATGAGCAGTTCTTC.